Many counts were recorded for the clone carrying this T cell receptor (beta chain). One entry per CDR3 protein, called by TCRdb with MiXCR from the RT-PCR reads. The top ten hold roughly 3.9% of the sample, which has around 700,000 distinct CDR3 sequences, 14% seen once. V was pared by 3 bases and J by 2 bases, with 11 bases between. This CDR3 comprises 14 residues. Germline values: CDR1 DFQATT, CDR2 SNEGSKA (reference sequence). The origin of this receptor is a female donor in good health, serving as a healthy control. This rearrangement joins TRBV20-1 to TRBJ1-5, with D tentatively TRBD1 (5 bases). The specimen was memory CD4+ T cells from blood. Here the CDR3 reads CSASRGDGNQPQHF. CDR3 bases: TGCAGTGCTAGTAGAGGGGACGGCAATCAGCCCCAGCATTTT.